The 12 T cell receptor beta chains reported below all come from one sample, sequenced in a study of PD-L1 blockade in urothelial cancer. Stated time point: pretreatment peripheral blood. Method: immunoSEQ multiplex PCR; TCRdb's copy keeps in-frame clones and lacks some. This table holds under 70,000 clones, approximately 80% found once. Material: PBMCs, obtained around atezolizumab (anti-PD-L1) treatment. These receptors were taken from a man between 70 and 80 years old with urothelial cancer.

V and J are TRBV28 and TRBJ2-7; the D gene is possibly TRBD1 (6 bases). The CDR3 is made up of 15 amino acids. Germline-derived CDR1 and CDR2 are MDHEN and SYDVKM. V was clipped by 4 bases and J by 0 bases, with 13 bases between them. The CDR3 region has the DNA TGTGCCAGCAGTTCACAGGACAGCAGCTCCTACGAGCAGTACTTC. This sequence encodes CASSSQDSSSYEQYF.

This chain connects TRBV19 to TRBJ2-7, with 8 bases that match TRBD1. In germline, CDR1 is LNHDA, CDR2 SQIVND (reference sequence). CDR3 size: 15 residues. V was pared by 6 bases and J by 2 bases, with 9 bases of the junction left unmatched. CDR3: CASRPTGGDPYEQYF. In DNA form, the CDR3 reads TGTGCCAGTAGACCCACAGGGGGTGATCCCTACGAGCAGTACTTC.

This rearrangement joins TRBV7-2 to TRBJ2-2; 9 bases line up with TRBD1. The ends lost 4 bases at V and 2 bases at J; junction bases unmatched: 2. Germline CDR1 reads SGHTA; CDR2 reads FQGNSA. The CDR3 length is 15 residues. CDR3 in amino acids: CASSSQGANTGELFF. The CDR3 region has the DNA TGTGCCAGCAGCTCACAGGGGGCAAACACCGGGGAGCTGTTTTTT.

The chain links TRBV6-1 to TRBJ1-5; the D gene is possibly TRBD1 (6 bases). The CDR3 is made up of 17 amino acids. The V end lost 3 bases, the J end lost 2 bases, and 17 bases lay between the germline ends. CDR1 and CDR2 (germline): MNHNS, SASEGT. The CDR3, as DNA: TGTGCCAGCAGTGATCGAGGGGGTTATAGCGGCAATCAGCCCCAGCATTTT. This codes for CASSDRGGYSGNQPQHF.

The rearrangement links TRBV7-9 to TRBJ1-1; TRBD1 aligns across 10 bases. V shed 5 bases, J shed 4 bases, and the junction held 10 bases outside the gene matches. Per the germline V gene, CDR1 is SEHNR and CDR2 is FQNEAQ (reference sequence). This CDR3 is built from 16 residues. In DNA, the CDR3 is TGTGCCAGCAGCCAAGGGAGGAGACAGGGGGCCACTGAAGCTTTCTTT. Its translation is CASSQGRRQGATEAFF. Full variable domain (rest looked up from reference TRBV7-9 and TRBJ1-1): DTGVSQNPRHKITKRGQNVTFRCDPISEHNRLYWYRQTLGQGPEFLTYFQNEAQLEKSRLLSDRFSAERPKGSFSTLEIQRTEQGDSAMYLCASSQGRRQGATEAFFGQGTRLTVV.

The chain links TRBV18 to TRBJ1-1; D possibly corresponds to TRBD1 (6 bases). Trimming left V 4 bases short and J 7 bases short, with 16 bases between. The CDR3 runs 14 residues. Germline values: CDR1 KGHSH, CDR2 LQKENI. The CDR3 DNA follows: TGTGCCAGCTCACGGGCAGGGGTCGAGGATGAAGCTTTCTTT. This translates into CASSRAGVEDEAFF.

This clone was counted once. The chain employs TRBV29-1 and TRBJ1-4, with TRBD1 as a possible D gene (6 bases). CDR1 and CDR2 (germline): SQVTM, ANQGSEA. Trimming took 5 bases from V and 3 from J, leaving 10 bases between them. This CDR3 has 13 residues. For the CDR3, the DNA is TGCAGCGTTCGGAGGACAGCTAATGAAAAACTGTTTTTT. It specifies CSVRRTANEKLFF.

J is TRBJ1-1 and V is TRBV7-9; D uncertain. CDR3 length: 11 amino acids. Per the germline V gene, CDR1 is SEHNR and CDR2 is FQNEAQ (reference sequence). V lost 8 bases to trimming and J lost 6 bases, with 10 bases between them. The CDR3 nucleotides are TGTGCCAGCGGCGGCGGCTCTGAAGCTTTCTTT. Translation gives CASGGGSEAFF.

The V and J genes are TRBV4-3 and TRBJ1-5; 11 bases agree with TRBD1. The CDR3 has 18 amino acids. Unmatched junction bases numbered 7, after V lost 1 base and J lost 2 bases. The germline gives CDR1 LGHNA, CDR2 YSLEER. CDR3 loop: CASSQGVWTGGGNQPQHF. In nucleotides, the CDR3 is TGCGCCAGCAGCCAAGGCGTCTGGACAGGGGGCGGCAATCAGCCCCAGCATTTT.

CDR3 bases: TGTGCCACCAGCAGAGGAAGGGAGGAGGACCGGCAGCCCCAGCATTTT. Its protein is CATSRGREEDRQPQHF. The V call is TRBV15, the J call TRBJ1-5; D is uncertain. Germline assignment: CDR1 LNHNV and CDR2 YYDKDF (reference sequence). The V gene lost 1 base and the J gene lost 7 bases, with 17 bases spanning the gap. The CDR3 is made up of 16 amino acids.

The rearrangement joins TRBV2 to TRBJ2-1, with D hard to call. The length of the CDR3 is 15 residues. The V and J ends lost 4 bases and 10 bases respectively, with 20 bases between them. Germline V gene sequence: CDR1 SNHLY, CDR2 FYNNEI. In nucleotides, the CDR3 is TGTGCCAGCAGTGCTGAAGTAGCTCCCGCAATGGAGCAGTTCTTC. This translates into CASSAEVAPAMEQFF.

The chain uses TRBV15 and TRBJ2-2; unclear D gene. V was pared by 1 base and J by 7 bases, with 4 bases between. The CDR3 is 12 amino acids. The V gene's germline CDR1 is LNHNV and CDR2 YYDKDF (reference sequence). CDR3 coding DNA: TGTGCCACCAGCAGAGCCGGCGGGGAGCTGTTTTTT. This sequence encodes CATSRAGGELFF.